This TCR beta chain was identified in a study of T cell repertoires in cytomegalovirus infection. Across the whole study: CMV epitopes used comprised recently identified HLA-C-restricted ones and well-studied HLA-B-restricted ones. Evidence of both CMV infection and a matching HLA type came from public TCR beta signatures. Study-wide results and limits: The cumulative frequency of public TCR beta families distinguished individuals who carried CMV together with the relevant HLA. The response measured ex vivo was dominated by TCR beta clonotypes (HLA-C-restricted and CMV-specific).

This clonotype was seen a few times. Its matching antigen is unknown. Germline CDR1 and CDR2: LNHDA and SQIVND (reference sequence). Between the trimmed V and J ends, which lost 1 base and 12 bases, there was a span of 25 bases. The CDR3 is 17 residues long. TCRdb ran MiXCR on the reads and lists one entry per CDR3 protein. The sample records roughly 500,000 distinct CDR3 sequences, about 42% being singletons. Material: cultured PBMCs, obtained from culture after CMV antigen stimulation. The chain uses TRBV19 and TRBJ2-1; D remains unclear. This clonotype originated in a human donor in good health (CMV status not recorded). Some clones in this sample may be carry-over from other donors' samples. The CDR3 sequence is CASSIAPMAVDLSVQFF. CDR3 nucleotide sequence: TGTGCCAGTAGTATAGCTCCAATGGCCGTCGATCTGTCTGTGCAGTTCTTC. The whole variable domain, filled in from reference TRBV19 and TRBJ2-1, reads DGGITQSPKYLFRKEGQNVTLSCEQNLNHDAMYWYRQDPGQGLRLIYYSQIVNDFQKGDIAEGYSVSREKKESFPLTVTSAQKNPTAFYLCASSIAPMAVDLSVQFFGPGTRLTVL.